This TCR beta chain was obtained from a study of OX40 agonist ivuxolimab in advanced cancers. Clones were read by immunoSEQ multiplex PCR, and TCRdb kept only the in-frame ones, dropping some. This sample carries more than 80,000 clones, more than 85% of them seen once, and the ten largest clones take 0.25% to 0.35%. Sample: CD4+ or CD8+ T cells sorted from blood, taken in a trial of the OX40 agonist ivuxolimab. The origin of this receptor is an adult with an advanced solid tumor such as melanoma, head and neck, liver or kidney cancer.

The CDR3 region has the DNA TGTGCCAGCAGCTTAGAGGGCAGGGGGCGGAAGGCCAATGAGCAGTTCTTC. As protein: CASSLEGRGRKANEQFF. The V call is TRBV11-2, the J call TRBJ2-1, with 8 bases aligning to TRBD1. The CDR3 consists of 17 residues. Germline values: CDR1 SGHAT, CDR2 FQNNGV. With 0 bases clipped from V and 6 bases from J, the junction kept 10 bases outside the gene matches. The variable domain in full, with the rest retrieved from reference TRBV11-2 and TRBJ2-1, is EAGVAQSPRYKIIEKRQSVAFWCNPISGHATLYWYQQILGQGPKLLIQFQNNGVVDDSQLPKDRFSAERLKGVDSTLKIQPAKLEDSAVYLCASSLEGRGRKANEQFFGPGTRLTVL.